The T cell receptor beta chain described here comes from a study of blood T cell repertoires in COVID-19. The CDR3 loop spans 15 amino acids. CDR1 is MNHEY, CDR2 SVGAGI, per germline. Trimming cost V 7 bases and J 5 bases; bases outside gene matches: 12. Generated by immunoSEQ multiplex PCR, the TCRdb table keeps only in-frame clones and is missing some. The data show approximately 60,000 clones, with 70% to 80% seen just once and about 20% held by the top ten. The sample was peripheral blood. The origin of this receptor is a man in his 60s with acute or convalescent COVID-19. V usage is TRBV6-5 and J usage is TRBJ2-3; TRBD2 matches at 7 bases. The CDR3 sequence is CASNPWGRAEDTQYF. The CDR3 DNA is TGTGCCAGCAACCCGTGGGGGAGGGCCGAAGATACGCAGTATTTT.